This T cell receptor (beta chain) was profiled in a study of cytomegalovirus exposure and HLA in healthy donors. About the research overall: A prior study identified 100 million to 130 million unique TCR beta sequences from about 179 million T cells.

Broader study findings: It was reported that TCR beta sequences correctly inferred the HLA-A and HLA-B alleles for most subjects. Trimming of TCR beta V- and J-genes showed a link, identified in a later analysis, to a missense DCLRE1C variant. Donor immune exposure was known only as CMV serostatus.

The CDR3 is 13 amino acids. The germline CDR1 and CDR2 sequences are MNHEY and SVGAGI. V lost 10 bases, J lost 4 bases, and 16 bases lay in between. In the PCR, 60 Vbeta and 13 Jbeta primers were used. Using immunoSEQ multiplex PCR, the repertoire was profiled, and TCRdb retains in-frame clones only, with some absent. The sample contains 200,000 or so clones, about four fifths of which appear only once. This clone has a handful of counts. The target antigen is unknown. The sequence derives from a woman aged 50 to 60 in good health and CMV-seropositive. Input material: PBMCs. V and J are TRBV6-5 and TRBJ1-1; D gene ambiguous. CDR3 residues: CATTPRLFTEAFF. CDR3 DNA sequence: TGTGCCACCACCCCGCGGCTATTCACTGAAGCTTTCTTT.